The rows below give T cell receptor beta chains drawn from one sample of a study of T cell repertoires in ileal Crohn's disease. Clones were sequenced by immunoSEQ multiplex PCR, and TCRdb holds only the in-frame ones, with some missing. Of some 10,000 clones listed, around four fifths are singletons. The sequencing input was ileal tissue. The receptors come from an adult with Crohn's disease. The CDR3 runs from the conserved cysteine through the conserved F or W. A D gene is named only where the DNA matches it firmly. Only some rows state a clone size, as once, few, many or a class for expanded clones.

v_call: TRBV28
j_call: TRBJ2-5
d_call: NA
cdr3_length: 15
clone_size: NA
cdr3_nt: TGTGCCAGCAGTTTCCATGGGGCTATCCAAGAGACCCAGTACTTC
cdr3_aa: CASSFHGAIQETQYF

v_call: TRBV11-2
j_call: TRBJ2-2
d_call: NA
cdr3_length: 13
clone_size: NA
cdr3_nt: TGTGCCAGCAGATTTCATCCAACCGGGGAGCTGTTTTTT
cdr3_aa: CASRFHPTGELFF

v_call: TRBV5-1
j_call: TRBJ2-4
d_call: NA
cdr3_length: 16
clone_size: NA
cdr3_nt: TGCGCCAGCAGCTTGGCCCTGAACAACCCGAAAAACATTCAGTACTTC
cdr3_aa: CASSLALNNPKNIQYF

v_call: TRBV28
j_call: TRBJ2-1
d_call: NA
cdr3_length: 14
clone_size: NA
cdr3_nt: TGTGCCAGCAGTTTACGACAGACCTACAATGAGCAGTTCTTC
cdr3_aa: CASSLRQTYNEQFF

v_call: TRBV6-6
j_call: TRBJ2-4
d_call: TRBD1
cdr3_length: 12
clone_size: NA
cdr3_nt: TGTGCCAGCAGCGGGACAGCCCACGACGGCTACTTC
cdr3_aa: CASSGTAHDGYF

v_call: TRBV7-2
j_call: TRBJ2-7
d_call: NA
cdr3_length: 16
clone_size: NA
cdr3_nt: TGTGCCAGCAGCTTAGTGACAGGGACTAGCTCCTACGAGCAGTACTTC
cdr3_aa: CASSLVTGTSSYEQYF

v_call: TRBV28
j_call: TRBJ1-1
d_call: TRBD1
cdr3_length: 13
clone_size: few
cdr3_nt: TGTGCCAGCACGACAGGGGGGGTCCCTGAAGCTTTCTTT
cdr3_aa: CASTTGGVPEAFF

v_call: TRBV28
j_call: TRBJ2-7
d_call: NA
cdr3_length: 14
clone_size: NA
cdr3_nt: TGTGCCAGCAGTTTGAGGGGGTGGACCTACGAGCAGTACTTC
cdr3_aa: CASSLRGWTYEQYF

v_call: TRBV9
j_call: TRBJ2-1
d_call: TRBD2
cdr3_length: 16
clone_size: NA
cdr3_nt: TGTGCCAGCAGCCCAGAGGGACTAGCGGGAGGACCGAGGGGGTTCTTC
cdr3_aa: CASSPEGLAGGPRGFF

v_call: TRBV9
j_call: TRBJ1-1
d_call: NA
cdr3_length: 15
clone_size: NA
cdr3_nt: TGTGCCAGCAGCCCCCCCCGTCTCTCGAACACTGAAGCTTTCTTT
cdr3_aa: CASSPPRLSNTEAFF

v_call: TRBV19
j_call: TRBJ2-3
d_call: TRBD2
cdr3_length: 17
clone_size: NA
cdr3_nt: TGTGCCAGTAGTGTCACACTAGCGGGGGGGGCGGTAGATACGCAGTATTTT
cdr3_aa: CASSVTLAGGAVDTQYF

v_call: TRBV4-1
j_call: TRBJ2-5
d_call: TRBD2
cdr3_length: 18
clone_size: NA
cdr3_nt: TGCGCCAGCAGCCAGTACGTGGGACTAGCGGGAGGGAGAGAGACCCAGTACTTC
cdr3_aa: CASSQYVGLAGGRETQYF

v_call: TRBV6-5
j_call: TRBJ1-2
d_call: NA
cdr3_length: 12
clone_size: NA
cdr3_nt: TGTGCCAGCAGGGACACCTCCTATGGCTACACCTTC
cdr3_aa: CASRDTSYGYTF

v_call: TRBV5-1
j_call: TRBJ2-7
d_call: TRBD2
cdr3_length: 16
clone_size: few
cdr3_nt: TGCGCCAGCAGCTTGGCAACTAGCGGGCCAACCTACGAGCAGTACTTC
cdr3_aa: CASSLATSGPTYEQYF